This entry lists 26 T cell receptor beta chains sequenced from one sample in a study of T cell changes during pregnancy in multiple sclerosis. The repertoire was sequenced with immunoSEQ multiplex PCR; TCRdb's copy has only in-frame clones and lacks some. This sample yields more than 9,500 clones, of which more than 75% are seen a single time; 11% belongs to the top ten. The specimen was CD8+ T cells from peripheral blood mononuclear cells, collected after pregnancy. The receptors here all came from a female donor in good health, enrolled as a control in a pregnancy study.

This chain joins TRBV27 and TRBJ2-2; D might be TRBD2 (5 bases). The germline CDR1 and CDR2 sequences are MNHEY and SMNVEV (reference sequence). Trimming took off 5 bases at V and 0 bases at J, with 13 bases between the two ends. This CDR3 is built from 16 residues. CDR3: CASSPMDWANTGELFF. As DNA, the CDR3 is TGTGCCAGCAGTCCCATGGACTGGGCGAACACCGGGGAGCTGTTTTTT.

The J gene is TRBJ2-5, the V gene TRBV5-1; 8 bases line up with TRBD2. The germline V gene has CDR1 SGHRS and CDR2 YFSETQ. V shed 0 bases and J 2 bases; nucleotides not matched to a gene: 9. This CDR3 is built from 17 residues. The CDR3 is CASSLEGSGEPQETQYF. The CDR3 DNA reads as TGCGCCAGCAGCTTGGAGGGTAGCGGGGAACCGCAAGAGACCCAGTACTTC.

The chain couples TRBV2 to TRBJ1-1, with a possible D match to TRBD1 (6 bases). CDR1 is SNHLY and CDR2 is FYNNEI in the germline V gene. V lost 6 bases and J lost 11, with 13 bases in between. The CDR3 consists of 11 residues. CDR3 coding DNA: TGTGCCAGCAGCGAACAGGGTCGGGCTTTCTTT. Translating it yields CASSEQGRAFF.

This clone is judged medium-sized. Other DNA sequences from this sample encode an identical CDR3 as well. The genes are TRBV29-1 and TRBJ2-5; D is unclear. Germline CDR1 reads SQVTM; CDR2 reads ANQGSEA. With 7 bases removed from V and 0 bases from J, the gap between germline ends came to 6 bases. The CDR3 is made up of 11 amino acids. The CDR3 DNA reads TGCAGCGGGCTTTACCAAGAGACCCAGTACTTC. This encodes CSGLYQETQYF.

This chain links TRBV27 with TRBJ2-3, with a possible D match to TRBD1 (6 bases). Germline-derived CDR1 and CDR2 are MNHEY and SMNVEV (reference sequence). The CDR3 is made up of 16 amino acids. V gave up 2 bases and J gave up 3 bases, with 15 bases separating them. In DNA form, the CDR3 reads TGTGCCAGCAGTTTACTTCCCCCGAGGGGGACAGATACGCAGTATTTT. Protein product: CASSLLPPRGTDTQYF.

This clone was picked up a small number of times. V is TRBV4-1 and J is TRBJ2-7, with 10 bases aligning to TRBD2. The germline V gene has CDR1 MGHRA and CDR2 YSYEKL. J was trimmed by 6 bases and V by 0 bases; bases with no gene match: 5. This CDR3 spans 15 amino acids. The CDR3 region is CASSQEPGLASEQYF. The CDR3 nucleotides are TGCGCCAGCAGCCAAGAGCCGGGACTAGCGTCCGAGCAGTACTTC.

This clone has more than one count but fewer than ten. The chain links TRBV4-2 to TRBJ2-2; TRBD2 matches 12 bases. The junction had 5 bases not matched to a gene; V was cut back by 3 bases and J by 0 bases. The CDR3 has 18 residues. Germline-derived CDR1 and CDR2 are LGHNA and YNFKEQ. DNA of the CDR3: TGTGCCAGCAGCCATCAGACTAGCGGGGGCGCGAACACCGGGGAGCTGTTTTTT. Translation gives CASSHQTSGGANTGELFF.

The chain couples TRBV6-1 to TRBJ1-5; 9 nucleotides align to TRBD1. The length of the CDR3 is 16 residues. With V trimmed by 2 bases and J by 5 bases, 7 bases remained unmatched. The germline gives CDR1 MNHNS, CDR2 SASEGT. The CDR3 coding sequence is TGTGCCAGCAGTGAATCTCCGGGACAGGGAGATCAGCCCCAGCATTTT. It is translated as CASSESPGQGDQPQHF.

The V and J genes are TRBV27 and TRBJ1-2, with TRBD1 matching over 8 bases. In germline, CDR1 is MNHEY, CDR2 SMNVEV (reference sequence). The CDR3 sequence is 17 residues long. V lost 10 bases, J lost 0 bases, and 16 bases stayed unmatched. In DNA, the CDR3 is TGTGCCACCTCCCCTTTGACAGGGGTGAAATCTAACTATGGCTACACCTTC. This gives the protein CATSPLTGVKSNYGYTF.

This sequence joins TRBV6-4 and TRBJ2-3; the match to TRBD2 covers 10 bases. The CDR3 length is 16 residues. Germline loops: CDR1 MRHNA, CDR2 SNTAGT. Trimming took 4 bases from V and 2 from J; bases not matched to a gene: 6. The CDR3 nucleotides are TGTGCCAGCAGTGTTCTAGCGGGAGAGGACACAGATACGCAGTATTTT. It translates to CASSVLAGEDTDTQYF.

This clone was picked up one time. This chain joins TRBV6-5 and TRBJ2-5; 7 bases are shared with TRBD1. Germline V gene lookup returns CDR1 MNHEY and CDR2 SVGAGI. The CDR3 runs to 15 residues. V was pared by 5 bases and J by 5 bases, with 11 bases of the junction left unmatched. The CDR3 loop is CASSTPRQGTETQYF. The CDR3 DNA reads as TGTGCCAGCAGTACCCCGAGACAGGGTACCGAGACCCAGTACTTC.

The genes are TRBV7-9 and TRBJ2-1; 13 positions match TRBD2. This CDR3 comprises 17 residues. The germline CDR1 and CDR2 sequences are SEHNR and FQNEAQ (reference sequence). After removal of 1 base from V and 9 bases from J, the junction contained 9 bases not matched to a gene. The CDR3 region has the DNA TGTGCCAGCAGCTTAGAGTCGGGACTAGCGGGGATAGGTGAGCAGTTCTTC. Its translation: CASSLESGLAGIGEQFF.

The J gene is TRBJ2-5, the V gene TRBV6-5, with unresolved D. The J call is doubtful: the DNA matches TRBJ2-7 better. Germline assignment: CDR1 MNHEY and CDR2 SVGAGI. The CDR3 totals 13 residues. CDR3 DNA sequence: TGTGCCAGCAGTCTAATGCTTTCCTACGAGCAGTACTTC. This encodes CASSLMLSYEQYF.

The chain combines TRBV10-3 with TRBJ1-2; possibly TRBD1 for D (6 bases). The V gene lost 0 bases and the J gene lost 4 bases, with 9 bases spanning the gap. The CDR3 spans 14 residues. Germline lookup yields CDR1 ENHRY and CDR2 SYGVKD. The CDR3: CAISESDSTYGYTF. Here the CDR3 DNA reads TGTGCCATCAGTGAGTCGGACAGTACCTATGGCTACACCTTC.

The gene calls are TRBV7-9 and TRBJ2-3; 10 bases agree with TRBD2. CDR1 and CDR2 from the germline V gene are SEHNR and FQNEAQ (reference sequence). V trimming: 8 bases; J trimming: 4 bases; junction bases outside the gene matches: 15. This CDR3 is built from 17 residues. Written as DNA, the CDR3 is TGTGCCAGCGGCGCTCCGAGCGGGAGGGCCTCCGCAGATACGCAGTATTTT. Translating gives CASGAPSGRASADTQYF.

The V call is TRBV2, the J call TRBJ2-7, with 9 bases matching TRBD2. The CDR3 totals 13 residues. CDR1 and CDR2 (germline): SNHLY, FYNNEI. Unmatched junction bases numbered 5, after V lost 7 bases and J lost 4 bases. In nucleotides, the CDR3 is TGTGCCAGCACAGCGGGGGGCCCTTACGAGCAGTACTTC. Encoded protein: CASTAGGPYEQYF. Combining the CDR3 with reference TRBV2 and TRBJ2-7 gives the whole variable domain EPEVTQTPSHQVTQMGQEVILRCVPISNHLYFYWYRQILGQKVEFLVSFYNNEISEKSEIFDDQFSVERPDGSNFTLKIRSTKLEDSAMYFCASTAGGPYEQYFGPGTRLTVT.

The chain couples TRBV4-3 to TRBJ2-1, with TRBD2 matching over 9 bases. This CDR3 comprises 17 residues. CDR1 is LGHNA and CDR2 is YSLEER in the germline V gene. Losses at the gene ends were 0 bases for V and 6 bases for J; bases not matched to a gene: 9. In DNA form, the CDR3 reads TGCGCCAGCAGCCAAGAAACTGTTGCGGGAGGGCCCAATGAGCAGTTCTTC. Protein product: CASSQETVAGGPNEQFF.

The chain combines TRBV30 with TRBJ1-6; weak D call: TRBD1 (6 bases). The CDR3 extends over 13 amino acids. V lost 1 base and J lost 7, with 8 bases in between. The germline gives CDR1 GTSNPN, CDR2 SVGIG (reference sequence). This chain's CDR3 is CAWSGTENSPLHF. The DNA of the CDR3 is TGTGCCTGGAGTGGGACAGAGAATTCACCCCTCCACTTT.

J is TRBJ1-1 and V is TRBV6-5; D is uncertain. CDR1 and CDR2 (germline): MNHEY, SVGAGI. Trimming pared 0 bases from V and 0 bases from J, leaving 11 bases between. The CDR3 is 16 residues long. The CDR3 sequence: CASSYSAPSMNTEAFF. DNA of the CDR3: TGTGCCAGCAGTTACTCGGCACCCTCCATGAACACTGAAGCTTTCTTT.

This chain connects TRBV4-3 to TRBJ2-1; TRBD2 agrees at 13 bases. The CDR3 is 17 amino acids. V was clipped by 2 bases and J by 6 bases; unmatched bases: 7. Germline assignment: CDR1 LGHNA and CDR2 YSLEER. CDR3 protein: CASSQREGLAGANEQFF. The CDR3 bases are TGCGCCAGCAGCCAAAGAGAAGGACTAGCGGGGGCCAATGAGCAGTTCTTC.

V usage is TRBV6-5 and J usage is TRBJ2-3; D is ambiguous. V was shortened by 8 bases and J by 0 bases, with 9 bases between the two germline ends. This CDR3 spans 13 amino acids. Germline V gene data show CDR1 as MNHEY and CDR2 as SVGAGI. CDR3 nucleotide sequence: TGTGCCAGCTCGTTGCAGAGCACAGATACGCAGTATTTT. This translates into CASSLQSTDTQYF.

This clone was counted between two and nine times. V and J are TRBV7-9 and TRBJ2-2; 7 bases align to TRBD2. This CDR3 spans 16 amino acids. Losses at the gene ends were 5 bases for V and 5 bases for J; bases not matched to a gene: 11. From germline, CDR1 is SEHNR and CDR2 FQNEAQ (reference sequence). The CDR3 here is CASSPPNRGGTGELFF. CDR3 in DNA: TGTGCCAGCAGCCCACCGAACCGGGGAGGGACCGGGGAGCTGTTTTTT.

This chain joins TRBV15 and TRBJ1-1; D is possibly TRBD1 (5 bases). Germline V gene sequence: CDR1 LNHNV, CDR2 YYDKDF (reference sequence). Trimming took off 1 base at V and 5 bases at J, with 17 bases between the two ends. This CDR3 contains 16 residues. The CDR3 spells CATSRGSRSGGTEAFF. For the CDR3, the DNA is TGTGCCACCAGCAGAGGTTCCAGAAGCGGGGGGACTGAAGCTTTCTTT. The entire variable domain, with the rest obtained from reference TRBV15 and TRBJ1-1, is as follows: DAMVIQNPRYQVTQFGKPVTLSCSQTLNHNVMYWYQQKSSQAPKLLFHYYDKDFNNEADTPDNFQSRRPNTSFCFLDIRSPGLGDTAMYLCATSRGSRSGGTEAFFGQGTRLTVV.

The chain carries TRBV5-4 and TRBJ2-7; 10 bases are a match to TRBD2. Germline V lookup: CDR1 SGHNT, CDR2 YYREEE (reference sequence). This CDR3 is 15 amino acids long. The junction had 5 bases not matched to a gene; V was cut back by 0 bases and J by 5 bases. DNA for the CDR3: TGTGCCAGCAGCTTGGGGCTAGCGGGAGTTGACGAGCAGTACTTC. This translates into CASSLGLAGVDEQYF. Together with reference TRBV5-4 and TRBJ2-7, the CDR3 gives the full variable domain: ETGVTQSPTHLIKTRGQQVTLRCSSQSGHNTVSWYQQALGQGPQFIFQYYREEENGRGNFPPRFSGLQFPNYSSELNVNALELDDSALYLCASSLGLAGVDEQYFGPGTRLTVT.

This clone was counted once. This chain links TRBV30 with TRBJ2-6; 12 nucleotides agree with TRBD1. CDR1 and CDR2 from the germline V gene are GTSNPN and SVGIG (reference sequence). This CDR3 comprises 15 residues. V was pared by 7 bases and J by 2 bases, with 3 bases of the junction left unmatched. The CDR3 DNA is TGTGCCTTGGGACAGGGGGCGACTGGGGCCAACGTCCTGACTTTC. It specifies CALGQGATGANVLTF.

The chain uses TRBV7-9 and TRBJ2-7; D possibly corresponds to TRBD2 (5 bases). CDR1 is SEHNR and CDR2 is FQNEAQ in the germline V gene (reference sequence). Between the trimmed V and J ends, which lost 4 bases and 5 bases, there was a span of 9 bases. This CDR3 spans 12 amino acids. The DNA for the CDR3 is TGTGCCAGCAGCTGGGAGAGGAACGAGCAGTACTTC. As protein: CASSWERNEQYF.